This T cell receptor (beta chain) derives from a study of blood T cell repertoires in COVID-19. Study at large: In each case, the material was cDNA or gDNA derived from T cells, B-cell-depleted T cells, or PBMCs.

The ends lost 6 bases at V and 7 bases at J; junction bases unmatched: 8. This CDR3 comprises 14 residues. Germline V gene lookup returns CDR1 SGHTA and CDR2 FQGNSA. Source study methods: For nucleated cells, counts were estimated from reference gene primer amplification. The data were produced by immunoSEQ multiplex PCR, yet TCRdb's version contains in-frame clones alone and is incomplete. The V and J calls and clone size were taken over from that table, and D and trimming were inferred from the DNA. Here the sample spans about 270,000 clones, under 95% being singletons. The chain uses TRBV7-2 and TRBJ1-1; the match to TRBD1 covers 10 bases. Input material: PBMCs or T cells enriched from blood (not recorded which). The sequence derives from a woman aged 40-49 years with acute COVID-19. The CDR3: CASRPDRGQIEAFF. For the CDR3, the DNA is TGTGCCAGCAGACCCGACAGGGGGCAAATTGAAGCTTTCTTT.